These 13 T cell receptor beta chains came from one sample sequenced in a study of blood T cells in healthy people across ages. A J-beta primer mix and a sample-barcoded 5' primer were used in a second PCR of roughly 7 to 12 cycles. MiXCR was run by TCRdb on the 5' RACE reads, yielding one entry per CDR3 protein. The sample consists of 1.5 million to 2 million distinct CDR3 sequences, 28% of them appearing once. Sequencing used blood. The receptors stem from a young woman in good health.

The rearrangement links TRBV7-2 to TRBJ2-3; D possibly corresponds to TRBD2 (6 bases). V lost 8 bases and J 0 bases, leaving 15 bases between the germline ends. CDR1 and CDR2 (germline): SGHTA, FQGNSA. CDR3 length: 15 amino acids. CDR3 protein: CASCPRTTSTDTQYF. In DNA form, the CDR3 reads TGTGCCAGCTGCCCTCGGACTACTAGCACAGATACGCAGTATTTT. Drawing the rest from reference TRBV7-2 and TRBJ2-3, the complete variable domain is GAGVSQSPSNKVTEKGKDVELRCDPISGHTALYWYRQSLGQGLEFLIYFQGNSAPDKSGLPSDRFSAERTGGSVSTLTIQRTQQEDSAVYLCASCPRTTSTDTQYFGPGTRLTVL.

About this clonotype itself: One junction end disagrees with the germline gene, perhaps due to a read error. CDR3 DNA sequence: TGTGCCAACAGCCTTGCCTGGGGGCAAGAGACCCAGTACTTC. As protein: CANSLAWGQETQYF. The rearrangement joins TRBV7-2 to TRBJ2-5, with D perhaps TRBD1 or TRBD2 (5 bases each). The CDR3 consists of 14 residues. CDR1 and CDR2 (germline): SGHTA, FQGNSA.

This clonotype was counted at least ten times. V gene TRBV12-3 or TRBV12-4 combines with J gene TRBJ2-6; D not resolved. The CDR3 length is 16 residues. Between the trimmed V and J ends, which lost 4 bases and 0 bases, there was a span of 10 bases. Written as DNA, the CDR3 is TGTGCCAGCAGTTCGGGCGATACCTCTGGGGCCAACGTCCTGACTTTC. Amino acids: CASSSGDTSGANVLTF.

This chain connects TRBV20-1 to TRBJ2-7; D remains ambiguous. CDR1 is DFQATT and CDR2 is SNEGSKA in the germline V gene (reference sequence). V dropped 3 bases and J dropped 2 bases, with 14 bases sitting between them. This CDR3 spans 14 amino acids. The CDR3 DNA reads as TGCAGTGCTAGGAAACCTCAGGAGCCCTACGAGCAGTACTTC. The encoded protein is CSARKPQEPYEQYF.

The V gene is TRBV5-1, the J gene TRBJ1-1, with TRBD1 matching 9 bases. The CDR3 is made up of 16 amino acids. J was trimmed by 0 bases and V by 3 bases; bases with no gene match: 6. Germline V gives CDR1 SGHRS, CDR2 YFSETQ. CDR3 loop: CASSSRQGVMNTEAFF. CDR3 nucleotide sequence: TGCGCCAGCAGCTCTAGACAGGGGGTTATGAACACTGAAGCTTTCTTT.

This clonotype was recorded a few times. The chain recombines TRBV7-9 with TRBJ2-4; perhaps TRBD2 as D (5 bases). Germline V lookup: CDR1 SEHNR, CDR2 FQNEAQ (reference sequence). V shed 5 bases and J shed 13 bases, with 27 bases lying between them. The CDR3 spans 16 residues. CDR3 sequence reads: CASSGGSGDPSREQYF. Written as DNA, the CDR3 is TGTGCCAGCAGCGGCGGGTCCGGGGATCCCTCTCGAGAGCAGTACTTC.

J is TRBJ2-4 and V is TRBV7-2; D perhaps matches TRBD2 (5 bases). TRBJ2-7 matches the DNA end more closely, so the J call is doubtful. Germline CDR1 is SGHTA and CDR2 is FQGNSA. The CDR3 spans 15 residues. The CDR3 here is CASRTGPGTPYEQYF. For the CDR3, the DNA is TGTGCCAGCAGGACTGGGCCGGGAACCCCCTACGAGCAGTACTTC.

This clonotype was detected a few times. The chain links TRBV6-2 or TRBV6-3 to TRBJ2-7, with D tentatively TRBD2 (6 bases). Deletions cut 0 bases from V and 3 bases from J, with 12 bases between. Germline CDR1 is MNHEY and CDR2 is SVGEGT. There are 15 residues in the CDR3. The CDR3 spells CASSYSAGLVYEQYF. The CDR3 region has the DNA TGTGCCAGCAGTTACTCGGCGGGACTGGTCTACGAGCAGTACTTC.

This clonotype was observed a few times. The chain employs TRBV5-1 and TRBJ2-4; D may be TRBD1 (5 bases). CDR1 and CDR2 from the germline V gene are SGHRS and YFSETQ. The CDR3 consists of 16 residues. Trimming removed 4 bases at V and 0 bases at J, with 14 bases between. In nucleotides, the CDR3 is TGCGCCAGCAGCCCGACAGACTTCGTAGCCAAAAACATTCAGTACTTC. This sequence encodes CASSPTDFVAKNIQYF.

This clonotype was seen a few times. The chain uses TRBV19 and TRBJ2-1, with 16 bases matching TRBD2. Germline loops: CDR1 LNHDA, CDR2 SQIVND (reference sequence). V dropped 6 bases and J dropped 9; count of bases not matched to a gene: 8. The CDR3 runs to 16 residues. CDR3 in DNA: TGTGCCAGTAGCGCCGGGACTAGCGGGGGGGCCGGTGAGCAGTTCTTC. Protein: CASSAGTSGGAGEQFF.

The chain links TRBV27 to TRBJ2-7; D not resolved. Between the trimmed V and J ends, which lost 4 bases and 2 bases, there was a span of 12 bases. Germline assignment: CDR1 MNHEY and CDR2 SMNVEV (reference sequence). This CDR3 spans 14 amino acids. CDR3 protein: CASSSDHSPYEQYF. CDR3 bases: TGTGCCAGCAGTTCAGATCACTCCCCCTACGAGCAGTACTTC.

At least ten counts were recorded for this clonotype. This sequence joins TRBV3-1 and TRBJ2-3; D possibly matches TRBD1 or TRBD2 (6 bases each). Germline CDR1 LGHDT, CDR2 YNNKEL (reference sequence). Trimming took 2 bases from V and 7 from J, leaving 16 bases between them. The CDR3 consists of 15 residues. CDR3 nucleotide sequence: TGTGCCAGCAGCCAACGATCGGGGGCGATGAATACGCAGTATTTT. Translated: CASSQRSGAMNTQYF.

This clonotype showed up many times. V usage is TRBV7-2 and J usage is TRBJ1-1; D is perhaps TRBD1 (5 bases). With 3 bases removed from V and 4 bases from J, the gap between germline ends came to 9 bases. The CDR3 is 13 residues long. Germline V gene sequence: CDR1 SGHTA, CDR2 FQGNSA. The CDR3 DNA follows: TGTGCCAGCAGCTTCCCTGGGGGCACTGAAGCTTTCTTT. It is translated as CASSFPGGTEAFF.